This TCR beta chain is from a study of blood T cell repertoires in COVID-19. Background on the study: The cDNA or gDNA used as material had been derived from T cells, B-cell-depleted T cells, or PBMCs.

Germline CDR1 and CDR2: GTSNPN and SVGIG (reference sequence). V gave up 0 bases and J gave up 8 bases; unmatched junction bases: 11. CDR3 size: 15 residues. TCRdb keeps only in-frame clones here, not all; method: immunoSEQ multiplex PCR. Among 75,000 to 100,000 clones listed, 77% were seen once. The TCR originated in a woman over 75 with acute or convalescent COVID-19. The chain has TRBV30 and TRBJ1-2, with 8 bases matching TRBD1. The sequencing sample was made of peripheral blood. DNA of the CDR3: TGTGCCTGGAGTGTCACAGGGGGGCCCTTGGGGGGCTACACCTTC. Translating it yields CAWSVTGGPLGGYTF.